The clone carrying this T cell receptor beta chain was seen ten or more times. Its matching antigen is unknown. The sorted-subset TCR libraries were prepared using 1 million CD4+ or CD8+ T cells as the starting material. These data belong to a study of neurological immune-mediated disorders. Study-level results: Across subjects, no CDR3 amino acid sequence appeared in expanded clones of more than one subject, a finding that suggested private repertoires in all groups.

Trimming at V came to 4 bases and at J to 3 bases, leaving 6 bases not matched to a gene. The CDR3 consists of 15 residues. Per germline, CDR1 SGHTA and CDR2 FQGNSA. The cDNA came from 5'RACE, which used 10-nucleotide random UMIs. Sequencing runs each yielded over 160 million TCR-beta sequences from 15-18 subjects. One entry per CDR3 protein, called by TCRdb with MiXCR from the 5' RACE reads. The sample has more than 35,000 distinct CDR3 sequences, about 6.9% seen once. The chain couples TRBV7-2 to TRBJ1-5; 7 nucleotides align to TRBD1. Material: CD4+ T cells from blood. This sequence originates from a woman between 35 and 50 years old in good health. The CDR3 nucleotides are TGTGCCAGCAGCTCTGGACAGGTCTTCAATCAGCCCCAGCATTTT. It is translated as CASSSGQVFNQPQHF.